This T cell receptor beta chain was recovered during a study of blood T cell repertoires in COVID-19. Cohorts were assigned according to the clinical history that participants reported. Germline assignment: CDR1 SGHRS and CDR2 YFSETQ. The CDR3 has 16 residues. V shed 2 bases, J shed 2 bases, and the junction held 7 bases outside the gene matches. Profiled with immunoSEQ multiplex PCR; TCRdb holds only in-frame clones, not every one. This table has over 120,000 clones, approximately 80% appearing once. The sample consisted of PBMCs or T cells enriched from blood (not recorded which). The sequence was collected from a woman in her forties or fifties who had recovered from COVID-19. The chain joins TRBV5-1 to TRBJ2-5; TRBD2 matches 9 bases. The CDR3 is CASSLSASGEQETQYF. The CDR3 DNA sequence: TGCGCCAGCAGCTTAAGCGCTAGCGGGGAGCAAGAGACCCAGTACTTC.